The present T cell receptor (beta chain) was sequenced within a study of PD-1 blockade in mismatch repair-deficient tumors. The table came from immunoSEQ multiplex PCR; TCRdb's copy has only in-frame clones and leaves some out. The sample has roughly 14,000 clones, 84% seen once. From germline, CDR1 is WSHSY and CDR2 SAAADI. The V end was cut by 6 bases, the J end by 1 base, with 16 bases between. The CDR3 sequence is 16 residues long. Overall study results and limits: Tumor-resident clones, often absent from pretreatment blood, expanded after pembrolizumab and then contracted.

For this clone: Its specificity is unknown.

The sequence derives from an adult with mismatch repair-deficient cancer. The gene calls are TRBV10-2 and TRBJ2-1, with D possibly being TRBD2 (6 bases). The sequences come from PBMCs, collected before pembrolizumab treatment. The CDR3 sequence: CASREPGLRSYNEQFF. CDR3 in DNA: TGCGCCAGCAGGGAACCGGGACTCAGGTCCTACAATGAGCAGTTCTTC.